This TCR beta chain derives from a study of blood T cells in healthy people across ages. Germline lookup yields CDR1 DFQATT and CDR2 SNEGSKA (reference sequence). Losses at the gene ends were 6 bases for V and 8 bases for J; bases not matched to a gene: 14. This CDR3 has 15 residues. A second PCR of 7 to 11 cycles used a sample-barcoded 5' primer and a J-beta primer mix. TCRdb used MiXCR to reprocess the 5' RACE reads, holding one entry per CDR3 protein. The data hold about 500,000 distinct CDR3 sequences, with more than 20% observed a single time. There were at least 6 micrograms of total RNA extracted from every sample. The same specimen was also included in a second study, on T cells of mothers and their children. That work adds: Mothers gave over 9 million TCR beta CDR3 reads each, and children roughly 3 million each.

The rearrangement uses TRBV20-1 and TRBJ1-5; 9 bases map to TRBD1. The sequenced sample was blood. The receptor's source is a boy between 5 and 17 years old in good health. CDR3 bases: TGCAGTGCGCGGACAGGGGATCGTGGCTCGGAGCCCCAGCATTTT. Protein product: CSARTGDRGSEPQHF.